This is a list of T cell receptor beta chains from one sample in a study of blood T cells in healthy people across ages. TCRdb re-derived calls from the 5' RACE reads in MiXCR, one entry per CDR3 protein. The repertoire holds roughly 800,000 distinct CDR3 sequences, with over 45% as singletons. The sample taken for sequencing was blood. These receptors originate from a man aged 25 to 40 in good health. Each CDR3 is given with its conserved first and last residue. The D gene is left open where the match is weak. Size values are once, few and many counts, or a class for expanded clones, and some rows have none.

d_call clone_size j_call v_call cdr3_nt cdr3_aa
- - TRBJ2-7 TRBV27 TGTGCCAGCAGAGGACAGCGAACCTACGAGCAGTACTTC CASRGQRTYEQYF
- - TRBJ2-2 TRBV20-1 TGCAGTGTGCCTGAGAACACCGGGGAGCTGTTTTTT CSVPENTGELFF
TRBD1 - TRBJ1-4 TRBV5-8 TGTGCCAGCAGCTTAGGACAGGGGGTGGAAGAAAAACTGTTTTTT CASSLGQGVEEKLFF
- few TRBJ1-1 TRBV25-1 TGTGCCAGCAGGTCAGGCAGTTACACTGAAGCTTTCTTT CASRSGSYTEAFF
- once TRBJ2-7 TRBV28 TGTGCCAACGCCCAATTCGCGGGACCCTACGAGCAGTACTTC CANAQFAGPYEQYF
- - TRBJ2-5 TRBV20-1 TGCCGTGCTCGCCAGGAGACCCAGTACTTC CRARQETQYF
- - TRBJ2-3 TRBV11-1 TGTGCCAGCAGCTTCTCCTTAGTGAATACGCAGTATTTT CASSFSLVNTQYF
TRBD1 few TRBJ2-3 TRBV9 TGTGCCAGCAGCCCCAAACGACCGGGACAGGGGGTAGATACGCAGTATTTT CASSPKRPGQGVDTQYF
TRBD1 few TRBJ2-3 TRBV7-2 TGTGCCAGCGTCCCAGGGGGAGATACGCAGTATTTT CASVPGGDTQYF
- - TRBJ2-6 TRBV6-5 TGTGCCAGCAGTTACTGGCAGGCTGGGGCCAACGTCCTGACTTTC CASSYWQAGANVLTF
- - TRBJ1-2 TRBV7-2 TGTGCCAGCAGCTTATTCGACAGACCTAACTATGGCTACACCTTC CASSLFDRPNYGYTF
- - TRBJ2-7 TRBV20-1 TGCAGTGCTAGAGATTCCCGCCGAGAATACTGCGAGCAGTACTTC CSARDSRREYCEQYF
- - TRBJ2-7 TRBV5-1 TGCGCCAGCAGCTTGGGACAGGATAGCTCCTACGAGCAGTACTTC CASSLGQDSSYEQYF
- few TRBJ2-7 TRBV10-3 TGTGCCATCAGTGAGTCGTTGGAGTACGAGCAGTACTTC CAISESLEYEQYF
- - TRBJ2-7 TRBV7-9 TGTGCCAGCAGACGGAGTGATGTCTACGAGCAGTACTTC CASRRSDVYEQYF
- - TRBJ1-2 TRBV29-1 TGCAGCGTCCGGACTAATGGCTACACCTTC CSVRTNGYTF
- - TRBJ2-4 TRBV6-6 TGTGCCAGCAGGCCAGGGGCGTATGGCGCCAAAAACATTCAGTACTTC CASRPGAYGAKNIQYF
TRBD2 once TRBJ2-7 TRBV6-5 TGTGCCAGCATGACTAGCGGGAGTCCCTACGAGCAGTACTTC CASMTSGSPYEQYF
- - TRBJ1-6 TRBV6-5 TGTGCCAGCAGCGACCCAAATTCACCCCTCCACTTT CASSDPNSPLHF
TRBD1 - TRBJ1-1 TRBV10-3 TGTGCCATCAGTGAGGCGACAGGGTTGATGGCTGAAGCTTTCTTT CAISEATGLMAEAFF
- few TRBJ1-2 TRBV6-2/TRBV6-3 TGTGCCAGCGGGGAGTCTTACTATGGCTACACCTTC CASGESYYGYTF
- - TRBJ2-5 TRBV5-4 TGTGCCAGCAGCTTGGCGACAGCCCTCCAAGAGACCCAGTACTTC CASSLATALQETQYF
TRBD2 - TRBJ2-1 TRBV7-3 TGTGCCAGCAGCTTAACTAGCGGGGATGCCTACAATGAGCAGTTCTTC CASSLTSGDAYNEQFF
- - TRBJ2-7 TRBV7-8 TGTGCCAGCAGCTTAGAAATTGCAGGGATCTTCCCCTACGAGCAGTACTTC CASSLEIAGIFPYEQYF
- - TRBJ2-1 TRBV25-1 TGTGCCAGCAGTGAAAAAGAGCAGTTCTTC CASSEKEQFF
- - TRBJ2-2 TRBV12-3/TRBV12-4 TGTGCCAGCAGTCCCCGACAGACCGGGGAGCTGTTTTTT CASSPRQTGELFF
- - TRBJ1-5 TRBV3-1 TGTGCCAGCAGCCAAGCGGGTTTTCAGCCCCAGCATTTT CASSQAGFQPQHF
- - TRBJ1-5 TRBV7-2 TGTGCCAGCAGCTTAATGGGGGGTCAGGGCTCACAGCCCCAGCATTTT CASSLMGGQGSQPQHF
- - TRBJ2-3 TRBV7-9 TGTGCCAGCAGCGGCCTGGGGAGCACAGATACGCAGTATTTT CASSGLGSTDTQYF
TRBD1 - TRBJ2-7 TRBV5-1 TGCGCCAGCAGCTCCCAGGGGGCGCAGGGTTACGAGCAGTACTTC CASSSQGAQGYEQYF
- - TRBJ2-7 TRBV10-3 TGTGCAATCGGAACGGGAGAAGGGTACGAGCAGTACTTC CAIGTGEGYEQYF
- - TRBJ1-1 TRBV29-1 TGCAGCGCCCGGAAGGACGGGAACACTGAAGCTTTCTTT CSARKDGNTEAFF
TRBD2 many TRBJ2-1 TRBV5-1 TGCGCCAGCAGTAGAGCGGGAACCCACAATGAGCAGTTCTTC CASSRAGTHNEQFF
- - TRBJ2-4 TRBV20-1 TGCAGTGCTACCATGATCCAGGGAGAGGAGCAGTACTTC CSATMIQGEEQYF
- - TRBJ2-1 TRBV7-2 TGTGCCAGCAGCTTAAGGTTTCTAGCTCGGCAGTTCTTC CASSLRFLARQFF
- once TRBJ2-7 TRBV6-1 TGTGCCAGCAGCAAGGAACGGTACGCCTACGAGCAGTACTTC CASSKERYAYEQYF
TRBD2 - TRBJ2-1 TRBV10-1 TGCGCCAGCAGCGACCCGGGACTAGACGGGAGGCAGTTCTTC CASSDPGLDGRQFF
- - TRBJ2-7 TRBV10-3 TGTGCCATCAGTGTACGGGAGAGGTACGAGCAGTACTTC CAISVRERYEQYF
- - TRBJ1-1 TRBV10-3 TGTGCCATCAGTGAGGACACTGAAGCTTTCTTT CAISEDTEAFF
TRBD2 - TRBJ2-1 TRBV6-2/TRBV6-3 TGTGCCAGCGACCTCCAGTGGGGGGGCAATGAGCAGTTCTTC CASDLQWGGNEQFF
- few TRBJ1-2 TRBV18 TGTGCCAGCTCCGCCCAGGGGCAGGGTGATGGCTACACCTTC CASSAQGQGDGYTF
TRBD2 - TRBJ2-1 TRBV12-3/TRBV12-4 TGTGCCAGCGTCCCAGCCCTAGCGGGAACCTGGGAAAATGAGCAGTTCTTC CASVPALAGTWENEQFF
- - TRBJ2-1 TRBV10-3 TGTGCCATCAGAGATACAGGGAGCTCCTACAATGAGCAGTTCTTC CAIRDTGSSYNEQFF
- - TRBJ2-3 TRBV28 TGTGCCAGCAGTTTGCCCCTGGTGGGGACAGATACGCAGTATTTT CASSLPLVGTDTQYF
TRBD1 - TRBJ1-2 TRBV19 TGTGCCAGTAGTCTCCGGGACAGGGGTGGCTACACCTTC CASSLRDRGGYTF
TRBD2 once TRBJ2-1 TRBV20-1 TGCAGTCAAAGGACTAGCGGGAGAAATGAGCAGTTCTTC CSQRTSGRNEQFF
TRBD1 many TRBJ1-4 TRBV7-9 TGTGCCAGCAGCTTGGGACAGAACCTTTATGGTGAAAAACTGTTTTTT CASSLGQNLYGEKLFF
- - TRBJ1-1 TRBV21-1 TGTGCCAGCAGCCCAAACTGGGACAGCGGGAACACTGAAGCTTTCTTT CASSPNWDSGNTEAFF
- - TRBJ1-4 TRBV7-2 TGTGCCAGCAGCTCGGGAGGGACCCCGAATGAAAAACTGTTTTTT CASSSGGTPNEKLFF
- - TRBJ2-7 TRBV13 TGTGCCAGCACCACACATACTGGGACCTCCAACGACTACGAGCAGTACTTC CASTTHTGTSNDYEQYF
- - TRBJ2-3 TRBV20-1 TGCAGTGCTAGTTTACCCACTGTGGGACGCACAGATACGCAGTATTTT CSASLPTVGRTDTQYF